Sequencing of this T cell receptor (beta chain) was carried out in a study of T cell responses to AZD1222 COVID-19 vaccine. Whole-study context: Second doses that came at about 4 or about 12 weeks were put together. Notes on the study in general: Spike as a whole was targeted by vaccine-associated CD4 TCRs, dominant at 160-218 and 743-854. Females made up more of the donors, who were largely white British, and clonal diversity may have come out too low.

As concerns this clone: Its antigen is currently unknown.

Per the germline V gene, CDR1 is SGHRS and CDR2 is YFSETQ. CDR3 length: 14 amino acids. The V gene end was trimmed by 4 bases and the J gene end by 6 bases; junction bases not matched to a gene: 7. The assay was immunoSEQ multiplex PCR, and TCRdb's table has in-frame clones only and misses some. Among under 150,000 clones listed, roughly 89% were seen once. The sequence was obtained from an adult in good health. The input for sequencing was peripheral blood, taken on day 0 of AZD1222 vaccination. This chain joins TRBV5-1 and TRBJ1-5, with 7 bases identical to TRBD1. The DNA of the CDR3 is TGCGCCAGCAGCCCCGAGGGGGCGCGTCAGCCCCAGCATTTT. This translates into CASSPEGARQPQHF.